The rows below give T cell receptor beta chains drawn from one sample of a study of shared clonotypes between healthy human individuals. The table came from immunoSEQ multiplex PCR; TCRdb's copy has only in-frame clones and leaves some out. Here the sample spans 2 million to 3 million clones, roughly 93% being singletons. Sequences were obtained from naive CD4+ T cells from PBMCs. These receptors were collected from a young man in good health. Some clones in this sample may be carry-over from other donors' samples. Both conserved end residues are part of each CDR3. The order of the fields is V gene, clone size, J gene, D gene, CDR3 protein, CDR3 DNA. A D gene is named only where the DNA matches it firmly. Expanded clones get a size class; other rows say once, few or many, or leave the size out.

v_gene: TRBV2; abundance: -; j_gene: TRBJ1-2; d_gene: -; CDR3aa: CASSGGQAANYGYTF; CDR3nt: TGTGCCAGCAGTGGAGGACAAGCGGCGAACTATGGCTACACCTTC
v_gene: TRBV5-4; abundance: -; j_gene: TRBJ1-1; d_gene: -; CDR3aa: CASSLDSQTEAFF; CDR3nt: TGTGCCAGCAGCTTGGACAGTCAGACTGAAGCTTTCTTT
v_gene: TRBV9; abundance: -; j_gene: TRBJ2-7; d_gene: -; CDR3aa: CASSVRGRGSGQYF; CDR3nt: TGTGCCAGCAGCGTAAGAGGAAGGGGGTCGGGGCAGTACTTC
v_gene: TRBV5-1; abundance: -; j_gene: TRBJ2-2; d_gene: -; CDR3aa: CASSRLEYPSGELFF; CDR3nt: TGCGCCAGCAGCCGCTTGGAATACCCGTCCGGGGAGCTGTTTTTT
v_gene: TRBV19; abundance: -; j_gene: TRBJ2-6; d_gene: TRBD1; CDR3aa: CASRTHHRDRGSGANVLTF; CDR3nt: TGTGCCAGTAGGACTCATCACCGGGACAGGGGCTCTGGGGCCAACGTCCTGACTTTC
v_gene: TRBV7-2; abundance: -; j_gene: TRBJ2-1; d_gene: TRBD2; CDR3aa: CASSFSGRDLLEQFF; CDR3nt: TGTGCCAGCAGCTTCAGCGGGAGGGACCTCCTTGAGCAGTTCTTC
v_gene: TRBV15; abundance: -; j_gene: TRBJ2-5; d_gene: -; CDR3aa: CATGAPPLQETQYF; CDR3nt: TGTGCCACGGGGGCCCCACCACTCCAAGAGACCCAGTACTTC
v_gene: TRBV6-1; abundance: -; j_gene: TRBJ2-7; d_gene: -; CDR3aa: CASREGGDWYEQYF; CDR3nt: TGTGCCAGCAGAGAAGGCGGGGATTGGTACGAGCAGTACTTC
v_gene: TRBV11-2; abundance: -; j_gene: TRBJ1-1; d_gene: -; CDR3aa: CASSPDRLNTEAFF; CDR3nt: TGTGCCAGCAGTCCTGACAGACTGAACACTGAAGCTTTCTTT
v_gene: TRBV28; abundance: -; j_gene: TRBJ1-1; d_gene: -; CDR3aa: CASSRTDTEAFF; CDR3nt: TGTGCCAGCAGTAGAACGGACACTGAAGCTTTCTTT
v_gene: TRBV2; abundance: few; j_gene: TRBJ1-1; d_gene: TRBD1; CDR3aa: CAISDREYEAFF; CDR3nt: TGTGCCATATCTGACAGGGAATATGAAGCTTTCTTT
v_gene: TRBV2; abundance: -; j_gene: TRBJ1-1; d_gene: TRBD1; CDR3aa: CASTGQGGETEAFF; CDR3nt: TGTGCCAGCACCGGACAGGGAGGAGAAACTGAAGCTTTCTTT
v_gene: TRBV29-1; abundance: -; j_gene: TRBJ1-2; d_gene: -; CDR3aa: CSVEGTGVYGYTF; CDR3nt: TGCAGCGTTGAAGGAACAGGAGTCTATGGCTACACCTTC
v_gene: TRBV30; abundance: -; j_gene: TRBJ1-4; d_gene: TRBD1; CDR3aa: CAWSADRRLEKLFF; CDR3nt: TGTGCCTGGAGTGCGGACAGGCGCCTTGAAAAACTGTTTTTT
v_gene: TRBV6-5; abundance: -; j_gene: TRBJ1-1; d_gene: TRBD1; CDR3aa: CASSYLNRGGNTEAFF; CDR3nt: TGTGCCAGCAGTTACCTTAACAGGGGGGGGAACACTGAAGCTTTCTTT